This T cell receptor beta chain was sequenced for a study of blood T cell repertoires in COVID-19. Trimming cost V 0 bases and J 5 bases, with 17 bases left between them. Germline lookup yields CDR1 KGHSH and CDR2 LQKENI. The CDR3 runs 16 residues. Sequenced by immunoSEQ multiplex PCR; TCRdb stores in-frame clones only, minus some. The top ten hold around 1.5% of the sample, which has about 300,000 clones, roughly 83% seen once. The sample consisted of peripheral blood. The sequence was collected from a woman between 45 and 60 years old with acute or convalescent COVID-19. This chain links TRBV18 with TRBJ2-7, with D perhaps matching TRBD2 (6 bases). CDR3 residues: CASSPPSGGLGDEQYF. DNA of the CDR3: TGTGCCAGCTCACCACCTTCCGGGGGATTGGGCGACGAGCAGTACTTC.